What follows are 18 T cell receptor beta chains derived from one specimen sequenced in a study of technical replicates of blood from several donors listed by TCRdb under 2017. Library construction relied on the immunoSEQ multiplex PCR assay. This immuneACCESS table, as held by TCRdb, lists in-frame sequences with V and J called but not all clones. Of the missing ones, under half trace to an unresolved V gene in checked studies; the others have no known cause. This sample holds about 71,000 clones; around 90% were observed only once. The ten largest clones take up around 0.37% of the sample. Material: T cells isolated from PBMCs. All receptors come from a human donor in good health.

The rearrangement uses TRBV9 and TRBJ2-1; 15 nucleotides line up with TRBD2. Germline lookup yields CDR1 SGDLS and CDR2 YYNGEE. The CDR3 loop spans 15 amino acids. Trimming at V came to 4 bases and at J to 12 bases, leaving 8 bases not matched to a gene. Here the CDR3 reads CASSPGLAGGRGQFF. As DNA, the CDR3 is TGTGCCAGCAGCCCCGGACTAGCGGGAGGGAGGGGGCAGTTCTTC.

The chain couples TRBV9 to TRBJ2-3; perhaps TRBD1 as D (6 bases). CDR1 and CDR2 from the germline V gene are SGDLS and YYNGEE. The CDR3 has 15 residues. The ends were cut back, 4 bases at V and 2 bases at J, with 14 bases in the middle. CDR3 bases: TGTGCCAGCAGCACCTCCGGACAGATCACAGATACGCAGTATTTT. This sequence encodes CASSTSGQITDTQYF. The full variable domain, with the rest looked up from reference TRBV9 and TRBJ2-3, is DSGVTQTPKHLITATGQRVTLRCSPRSGDLSVYWYQQSLDQGLQFLIQYYNGEERAKGNILERFSAQQFPDLHSELNLSSLELGDSALYFCASSTSGQITDTQYFGPGTRLTVL.

The genes are TRBV4-1 and TRBJ2-7; 12 bases align to TRBD2. Germline CDR1 reads MGHRA; CDR2 reads YSYEKL. J lost 2 bases, V lost 3 bases, and 23 bases had no gene match. This CDR3 has 22 residues. The CDR3 DNA reads as TGCGCCAGCAGCCATCGGGTCAAGAGAGGGGGGCTAGCGGGAGGGAATCCCTACGAGCAGTACTTC. As protein: CASSHRVKRGGLAGGNPYEQYF.

This sequence joins TRBV29-1 and TRBJ2-3; 14 bases are shared with TRBD2. V shed 5 bases, J shed 4 bases, and the junction held 5 bases outside the gene matches. The germline V gene encodes CDR1 SQVTM and CDR2 ANQGSEA. The CDR3 spans 15 residues. The CDR3 loop is CSVRGTSGSADTQYF. The CDR3 DNA is TGCAGCGTTCGAGGGACTAGCGGGAGTGCAGATACGCAGTATTTT.

The chain is built from TRBV6-5 and TRBJ2-1; 10 positions agree with TRBD2. The CDR3 runs 15 residues. The germline gives CDR1 MNHEY, CDR2 SVGAGI. The ends lost 7 bases at V and 7 bases at J; junction bases unmatched: 10. In nucleotides, the CDR3 is TGTGCCAGCATCCTAGCGGGAGAAGGTGGGAATGAGCAGTTCTTC. Residues: CASILAGEGGNEQFF.

The rearrangement links TRBV19 to TRBJ2-7; TRBD2 matches 10 bases. V gave up 4 bases and J gave up 4 bases; unmatched junction bases: 4. The CDR3 covers 14 residues. Looked up from germline, CDR1 is LNHDA and CDR2 is SQIVND (reference sequence). The DNA of the CDR3 is TGTGCCAGTAGTAGTCTACTAGCGGGATACGAGCAGTACTTC. As protein: CASSSLLAGYEQYF. The variable domain in full, completed from reference TRBV19 and TRBJ2-7, reads DGGITQSPKYLFRKEGQNVTLSCEQNLNHDAMYWYRQDPGQGLRLIYYSQIVNDFQKGDIAEGYSVSREKKESFPLTVTSAQKNPTAFYLCASSSLLAGYEQYFGPGTRLTVT.

The CDR3 region has the DNA TGTGCCAGCTGGAGAGGCAGCGACTATGGCTACACCTTC. It encodes CASWRGSDYGYTF. The chain joins TRBV19 to TRBJ1-2, with D unclear. The CDR3 runs to 13 residues. Trimming shortened V by 9 bases and J by 3 bases, and 14 bases separated the two germline ends. Germline CDR1 and CDR2: LNHDA and SQIVND (reference sequence).

The J gene is TRBJ1-1, the V gene TRBV29-1; unclear D gene. The germline V and J ends were trimmed by 4 bases and 4 bases, with 10 bases remaining between them. Germline-derived CDR1 and CDR2 are SQVTM and ANQGSEA. The CDR3 sequence is 12 residues long. DNA for the CDR3: TGCAGCGTTGGGTCGCGGGCCACTGAAGCTTTCTTT. It encodes CSVGSRATEAFF. The full variable domain, rest sourced from reference TRBV29-1 and TRBJ1-1, is SAVISQKPSRDICQRGTSLTIQCQVDSQVTMMFWYRQQPGQSLTLIATANQGSEATYESGFVIDKFPISRPNLTFSTLTVSNMSPEDSSIYLCSVGSRATEAFFGQGTRLTVV.

V gene TRBV15 combines with J gene TRBJ2-7; 12 nucleotides agree with TRBD2. The ends lost 5 bases at V and 3 bases at J; junction bases unmatched: 5. This CDR3 has 15 residues. The V gene's germline CDR1 is LNHNV and CDR2 YYDKDF (reference sequence). The CDR3, as DNA: TGTGCCACCAGCCCTCGGACTAGCGGGATCTACGAGCAGTACTTC. Its translation: CATSPRTSGIYEQYF. Drawing the rest from reference TRBV15 and TRBJ2-7, the complete variable domain is DAMVIQNPRYQVTQFGKPVTLSCSQTLNHNVMYWYQQKSSQAPKLLFHYYDKDFNNEADTPDNFQSRRPNTSFCFLDIRSPGLGDTAMYLCATSPRTSGIYEQYFGPGTRLTVT.

The chain carries TRBV7-3 and TRBJ2-2; 9 bases agree with TRBD2. The CDR3 has 15 amino acids. Germline CDR1 is SGHTA and CDR2 is FQGTGA. Losses at the gene ends were 4 bases for V and 2 bases for J; bases not matched to a gene: 2. The CDR3 DNA follows: TGTGCCAGCAGCTATAGCGGGAGCAACACCGGGGAGCTGTTTTTT. This sequence encodes CASSYSGSNTGELFF.

The V and J genes are TRBV5-1 and TRBJ1-2; TRBD1 agrees at 7 bases. The CDR3 sequence is 13 residues long. Unmatched junction bases numbered 2, after V lost 0 bases and J lost 6 bases. The germline V gene encodes CDR1 SGHRS and CDR2 YFSETQ. The CDR3 region is CASSLAQGDGYTF. Here the CDR3 DNA reads TGCGCCAGCAGCTTGGCCCAGGGGGATGGCTACACCTTC.

CDR3 sequence: CASSVGGLVINEQFF. The CDR3 DNA reads as TGTGCCAGCAGCGTAGGAGGACTAGTCATCAATGAGCAGTTCTTC. This sequence joins TRBV9 and TRBJ2-1, with 7 bases aligning to TRBD2. This CDR3 is built from 15 residues. V was clipped by 0 bases and J by 6 bases; unmatched bases: 6. Per germline, CDR1 SGDLS and CDR2 YYNGEE.

The J gene is TRBJ2-4, the V gene TRBV9; 11 bases map to TRBD1. Per the germline V gene, CDR1 is SGDLS and CDR2 is YYNGEE. J lost 6 bases, V lost 3 bases, and 8 bases had no gene match. CDR3 length: 16 residues. The CDR3 DNA sequence: TGTGCCAGCAGCGAATATGGACAGGGGGCGGGAAACATTCAGTACTTC. This translates into CASSEYGQGAGNIQYF.

This clone was seen a single time. The CDR3 here is CASSQRRTIKYEQYF. The CDR3 nucleotides are TGTGCCAGTAGTCAACGGAGGACTATTAAGTACGAGCAGTACTTC. The chain has TRBV19 and TRBJ2-7; the D gene is possibly TRBD2 (6 bases). This CDR3 comprises 15 residues. The germline V and J ends were trimmed by 5 bases and 4 bases, with 18 bases remaining between them. The germline CDR1 and CDR2 sequences are LNHDA and SQIVND (reference sequence).

The V call is TRBV7-2, the J call TRBJ1-5; 7 bases match TRBD1. CDR3 size: 15 residues. CDR1 and CDR2 (germline): SGHTA, FQGNSA. V lost 1 base and J lost 7; bases outside the gene matches: 7. This CDR3 reads CASSLVVQGVQPQHF. The CDR3 DNA sequence: TGTGCCAGCAGCTTAGTGGTCCAGGGGGTACAGCCCCAGCATTTT. Full variable domain (remainder filled in from reference TRBV7-2 and TRBJ1-5): GAGVSQSPSNKVTEKGKDVELRCDPISGHTALYWYRQSLGQGLEFLIYFQGNSAPDKSGLPSDRFSAERTGGSVSTLTIQRTQQEDSAVYLCASSLVVQGVQPQHFGDGTRLSIL.

The chain has TRBV15 and TRBJ2-5; D is possibly TRBD1 (5 bases). CDR1 is LNHNV, CDR2 YYDKDF, per germline (reference sequence). V was clipped by 0 bases and J by 5 bases, with 16 bases between them. The CDR3 has 16 residues. As DNA, the CDR3 is TGTGCCACCAGCAGAGATATCACGGCAGGGATGGAGACCCAGTACTTC. Protein sequence: CATSRDITAGMETQYF.

This chain connects TRBV28 to TRBJ1-1; D uncertain. There are 15 residues in the CDR3. The germline V and J ends were trimmed by 5 bases and 0 bases, with 13 bases remaining between them. Per the germline V gene, CDR1 is MDHEN and CDR2 is SYDVKM. CDR3: CASSPHGEVNTEAFF. CDR3 DNA: TGTGCCAGCAGTCCACACGGGGAGGTGAACACTGAAGCTTTCTTT.

The chain combines TRBV5-6 with TRBJ2-7, with a possible D match to TRBD1 (7 bases). This CDR3 is built from 14 residues. Per germline, CDR1 SGHDT and CDR2 YYEEEE. V lost 4 bases, J lost 4 bases, and 15 bases lay in between. The CDR3 nucleotides read TGTGCCAGCAGCCAGGGGGGCCCGCTGTACGAGCAGTACTTC. It translates to CASSQGGPLYEQYF.